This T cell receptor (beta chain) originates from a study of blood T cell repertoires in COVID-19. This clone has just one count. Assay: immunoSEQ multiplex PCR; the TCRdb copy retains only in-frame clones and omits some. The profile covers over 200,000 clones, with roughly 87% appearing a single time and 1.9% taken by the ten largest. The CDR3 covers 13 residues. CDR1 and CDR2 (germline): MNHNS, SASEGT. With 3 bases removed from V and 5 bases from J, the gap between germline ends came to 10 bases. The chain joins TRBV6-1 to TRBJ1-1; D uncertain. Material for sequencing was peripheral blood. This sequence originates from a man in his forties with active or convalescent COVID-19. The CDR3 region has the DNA TGTGCCAGCAGTGAGGTAGGGAGGACTGAAGCTTTCTTT. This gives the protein CASSEVGRTEAFF.